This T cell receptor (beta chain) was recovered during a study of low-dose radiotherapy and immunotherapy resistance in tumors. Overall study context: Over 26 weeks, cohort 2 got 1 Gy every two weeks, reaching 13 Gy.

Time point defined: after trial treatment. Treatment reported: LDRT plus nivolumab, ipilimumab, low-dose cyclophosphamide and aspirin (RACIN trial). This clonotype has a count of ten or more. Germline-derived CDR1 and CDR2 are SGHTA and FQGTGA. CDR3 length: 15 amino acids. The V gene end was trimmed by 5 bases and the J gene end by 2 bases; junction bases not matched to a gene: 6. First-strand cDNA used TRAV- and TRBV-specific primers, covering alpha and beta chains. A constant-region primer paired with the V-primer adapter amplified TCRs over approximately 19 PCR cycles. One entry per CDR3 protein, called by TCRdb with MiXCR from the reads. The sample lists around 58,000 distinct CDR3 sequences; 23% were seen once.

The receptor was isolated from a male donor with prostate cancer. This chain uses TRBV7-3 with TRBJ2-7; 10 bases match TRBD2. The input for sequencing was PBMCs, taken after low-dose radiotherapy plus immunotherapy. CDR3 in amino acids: CASSVTSGATYEQYF. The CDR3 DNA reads TGTGCCAGCAGCGTCACTAGCGGGGCTACCTACGAGCAGTACTTC.